A single sample gave rise to the 14 T cell receptor beta chains below, sequenced in a study of T cell responses to AZD1222 COVID-19 vaccine. Sequencing was performed with immunoSEQ multiplex PCR; in TCRdb, only in-frame clones are kept and a portion is missing. Found here are 75,000 to 100,000 clones, 89% of them singletons; the top ten hold under 2.5%. The material was peripheral blood, obtained on day 0 of AZD1222 vaccination. These receptors were taken from an adult in good health.

This clone has only one observation. The CDR3 coding sequence is TGCGCCAGCAGCTTGTGGGGGCTCGACCAAGAGACCCAGTACTTC. It yields the protein CASSLWGLDQETQYF. V is TRBV5-1 and J is TRBJ2-5; possibly TRBD1 for D (6 bases). Trimming removed 1 base at V and 0 bases at J, with 10 bases between. The germline V gene has CDR1 SGHRS and CDR2 YFSETQ. This CDR3 region has 15 residues.

This clone was observed once. The chain joins TRBV2 to TRBJ1-6, with TRBD1 matching over 8 bases. Per the germline V gene, CDR1 is SNHLY and CDR2 is FYNNEI. This CDR3 comprises 17 residues. V shed 5 bases, J shed 0 bases, and the junction held 6 bases outside the gene matches. The CDR3 reads CASSKTGGSSYNSPLHF. Written as DNA, the CDR3 is TGTGCCAGCAGTAAAACAGGGGGGTCCTCCTATAATTCACCCCTCCACTTT.

CDR3 sequence reads: CASSPFEGAVQPQHF. The CDR3 region has the DNA TGTGCCAGCAGCCCATTTGAGGGGGCGGTTCAGCCCCAGCATTTT. The chain carries TRBV5-8 and TRBJ1-5; 7 positions agree with TRBD1. The CDR3 runs 15 residues. V lost 4 bases and J lost 6; bases outside the gene matches: 10. Germline loops: CDR1 SGHTS, CDR2 YDEGEE.

The chain links TRBV19 to TRBJ1-5, with a weak D call TRBD1 (5 bases). Germline-derived CDR1 and CDR2 are LNHDA and SQIVND (reference sequence). The CDR3 extends over 15 amino acids. Trimming took off 5 bases at V and 7 bases at J, with 18 bases between the two ends. The CDR3 spells CASSVPGTNGQPQHF. CDR3 sequence (DNA): TGTGCCAGTAGTGTCCCCGGGACCAATGGACAGCCCCAGCATTTT.

This clone came up once. V is TRBV29-1 and J is TRBJ1-1, with D possibly TRBD1 on 5 matching bases. Trimming removed 4 bases at V and 3 bases at J, with 9 bases between. This CDR3 contains 12 residues. Looked up from germline, CDR1 is SQVTM and CDR2 is ANQGSEA. CDR3 in DNA: TGCAGCGTTGGGGACGGATACACTGAAGCTTTCTTT. This translates into CSVGDGYTEAFF.

This clone was seen just once. This sequence joins TRBV6-2 or TRBV6-3 and TRBJ2-2; 7 nucleotides agree with TRBD2. Germline lookup yields CDR1 MNHEY and CDR2 SVGEGT. This CDR3 spans 16 amino acids. V lost 4 bases and J lost 1; bases outside the gene matches: 6. In DNA form, the CDR3 reads TGTGCCAGCAGTTTAACGGGACTATTGAACACCGGGGAGCTGTTTTTT. Protein: CASSLTGLLNTGELFF.

This chain uses TRBV3-1 (or the pseudogene TRBV3-2) with TRBJ2-5, with 7 positions matching TRBD1. Trimming cost V 4 bases and J 2 bases; bases outside gene matches: 7. CDR1 LGHDT and CDR2 YNNKEL come from the germline V gene (reference sequence). The CDR3 length is 15 residues. The chain's CDR3 is CASSLPGQTQETQYF. The DNA for the CDR3 is TGTGCCAGCAGCCTACCGGGACAGACACAAGAGACCCAGTACTTC.

CDR3 DNA sequence: TGTGCCAGCAGTTCGCATGGGTTGGGGACTAATGAAAAACTGTTTTTT. Its protein product is CASSSHGLGTNEKLFF. The chain recombines TRBV6-6 with TRBJ1-4; D is ambiguous. The V and J ends lost 4 bases and 2 bases respectively, with 14 bases between them. The CDR3 consists of 16 residues. Germline V gene sequence: CDR1 MNHNY, CDR2 SVGAGI (reference sequence).

The gene calls are TRBV7-3 and TRBJ1-1; possible D gene TRBD1, 6 bases. The CDR3 has 15 residues. V was trimmed by 2 bases and J by 5 bases, leaving 15 bases between them. The germline CDR1 and CDR2 sequences are SGHTA and FQGTGA. The CDR3, as DNA: TGTGCCAGCAGCTTAGTGGCGGGGGCTGAAACTGAAGCTTTCTTT. Amino acid sequence: CASSLVAGAETEAFF.

J is TRBJ2-7 and V is TRBV7-9; TRBD2 matches at 11 bases. The CDR3 consists of 15 residues. CDR1 and CDR2 (germline): SEHNR, FQNEAQ (reference sequence). V shed 2 bases and J 2 bases; nucleotides not matched to a gene: 2. The CDR3 here is CASSLLAGGAYEQYF. In nucleotides, the CDR3 is TGTGCCAGCAGCTTACTAGCGGGAGGCGCCTACGAGCAGTACTTC. Looking up the rest from reference TRBV7-9 and TRBJ2-7 gives the full variable domain: DTGVSQNPRHKITKRGQNVTFRCDPISEHNRLYWYRQTLGQGPEFLTYFQNEAQLEKSRLLSDRFSAERPKGSFSTLEIQRTEQGDSAMYLCASSLLAGGAYEQYFGPGTRLTVT.

V is TRBV2 and J is TRBJ2-1; 11 bases are a match to TRBD2. The V gene end was trimmed by 4 bases and the J gene end by 7 bases; junction bases not matched to a gene: 6. The CDR3 extends over 15 amino acids. Germline V gives CDR1 SNHLY, CDR2 FYNNEI. CDR3 bases: TGTGCCAGCAGTGCTAGCGGGAGGTGGAGGAATGAGCAGTTCTTC. This sequence encodes CASSASGRWRNEQFF.

This CDR3 reads CASSPARGPTNEKLFF. CDR3 sequence (DNA): TGTGCCAGCAGTCCAGCCCGGGGGCCAACTAATGAAAAACTGTTTTTT. V gene TRBV27 combines with J gene TRBJ1-4; D perhaps matches TRBD1 (6 bases). Trimming took 5 bases from V and 0 from J, leaving 13 bases between them. The CDR3 length is 16 residues. CDR1 is MNHEY and CDR2 is SMNVEV in the germline V gene (reference sequence). The whole variable domain, remainder taken from reference TRBV27 and TRBJ1-4, is EAQVTQNPRYLITVTGKKLTVTCSQNMNHEYMSWYRQDPGLGLRQIYYSMNVEVTDKGDVPEGYKVSRKEKRNFPLILESPSPNQTSLYFCASSPARGPTNEKLFFGSGTQLSVL.

J is TRBJ2-7 and V is TRBV21-1. TRBV21-1 is deemed a pseudogene. CDR3 length: 18 residues. As DNA, the CDR3 is TGTGCCAGCAGGCGCGACCACCCCCCGGGACCCAAAGGTTACGAGCAGTACTTC. Protein product: CASRRDHPPGPKGYEQYF.

The rearrangement uses TRBV19 and TRBJ2-6; D uncertain. V was clipped by 7 bases and J by 0 bases, with 10 bases between them. CDR1 LNHDA and CDR2 SQIVND come from the germline V gene (reference sequence). There are 15 residues in the CDR3. The CDR3 is CASTHLRSGANVLTF. The CDR3 nucleotides read TGTGCCAGTACCCACTTACGCTCTGGGGCCAACGTCCTGACTTTC. Combining the CDR3 with reference TRBV19 and TRBJ2-6 gives the whole variable domain DGGITQSPKYLFRKEGQNVTLSCEQNLNHDAMYWYRQDPGQGLRLIYYSQIVNDFQKGDIAEGYSVSREKKESFPLTVTSAQKNPTAFYLCASTHLRSGANVLTFGAGSRLTVL.